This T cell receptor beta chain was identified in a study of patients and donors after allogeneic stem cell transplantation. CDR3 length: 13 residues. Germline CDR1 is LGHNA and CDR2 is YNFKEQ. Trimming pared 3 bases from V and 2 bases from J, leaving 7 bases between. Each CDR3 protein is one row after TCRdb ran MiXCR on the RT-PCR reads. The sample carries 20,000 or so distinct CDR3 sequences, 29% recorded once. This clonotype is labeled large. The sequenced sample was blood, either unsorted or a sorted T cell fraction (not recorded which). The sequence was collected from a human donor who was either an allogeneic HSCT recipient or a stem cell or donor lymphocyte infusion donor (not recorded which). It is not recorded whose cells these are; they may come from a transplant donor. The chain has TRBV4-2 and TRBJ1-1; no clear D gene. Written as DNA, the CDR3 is TGTGCCAGCAGCCAGGATGTAAACACTGAAGCTTTCTTT. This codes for CASSQDVNTEAFF.